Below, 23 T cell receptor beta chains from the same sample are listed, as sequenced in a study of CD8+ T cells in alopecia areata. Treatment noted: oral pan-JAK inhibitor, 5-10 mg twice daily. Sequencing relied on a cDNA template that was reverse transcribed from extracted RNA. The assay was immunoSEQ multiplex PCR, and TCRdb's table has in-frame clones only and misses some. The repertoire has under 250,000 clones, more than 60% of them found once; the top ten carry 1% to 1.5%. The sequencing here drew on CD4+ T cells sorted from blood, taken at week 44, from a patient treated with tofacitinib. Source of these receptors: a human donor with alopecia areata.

The CDR3 nucleotides are TGTGCCAGCAGCCCTCGGGACATCGAAAGCACAGATACGCAGTATTTT. It yields the protein CASSPRDIESTDTQYF. The chain employs TRBV7-2 and TRBJ2-3; tentatively, D is TRBD1 (6 bases). Germline CDR1 SGHTA, CDR2 FQGNSA. The CDR3 sequence is 16 residues long. V lost 5 bases to trimming and J lost 0 bases, with 15 bases between them.

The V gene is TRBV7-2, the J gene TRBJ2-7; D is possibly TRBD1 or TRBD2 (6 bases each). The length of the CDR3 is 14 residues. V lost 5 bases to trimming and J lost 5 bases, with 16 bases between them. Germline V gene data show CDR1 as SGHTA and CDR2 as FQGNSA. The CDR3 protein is CASSPGRTAHEQYF. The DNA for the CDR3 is TGTGCCAGCAGCCCTGGGAGGACAGCTCACGAGCAGTACTTC.

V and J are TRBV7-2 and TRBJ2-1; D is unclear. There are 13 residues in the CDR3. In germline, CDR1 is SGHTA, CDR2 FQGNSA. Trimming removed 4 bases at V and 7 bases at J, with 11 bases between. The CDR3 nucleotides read TGTGCCAGCAGCTGGGCAGTCGGGAATGAGCAGTTCTTC. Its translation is CASSWAVGNEQFF.

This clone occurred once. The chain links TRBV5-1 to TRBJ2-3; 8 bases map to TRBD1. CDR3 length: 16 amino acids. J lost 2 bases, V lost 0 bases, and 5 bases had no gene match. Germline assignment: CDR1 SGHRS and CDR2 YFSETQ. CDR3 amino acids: CASSLGGQGITDTQYF. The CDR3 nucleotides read TGCGCCAGCAGCTTGGGAGGACAGGGCATCACAGATACGCAGTATTTT.

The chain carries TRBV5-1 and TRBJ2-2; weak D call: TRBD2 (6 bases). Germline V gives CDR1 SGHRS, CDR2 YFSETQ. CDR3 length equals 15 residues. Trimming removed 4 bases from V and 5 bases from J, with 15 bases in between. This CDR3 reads CASSLRSGYTGELFF. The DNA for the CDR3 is TGCGCCAGCAGCCTGCGTAGCGGCTATACCGGGGAGCTGTTTTTT.

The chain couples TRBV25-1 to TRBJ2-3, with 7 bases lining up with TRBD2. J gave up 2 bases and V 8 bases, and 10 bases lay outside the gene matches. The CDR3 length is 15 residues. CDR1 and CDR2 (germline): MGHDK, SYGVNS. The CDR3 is CASSRRGDHTDTQYF. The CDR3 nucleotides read TGTGCCAGCTCTCGACGGGGGGATCACACAGATACGCAGTATTTT.

CDR3: CASSELRAVSGYTF. For the CDR3, the DNA is TGTGCCAGCAGTGAGCTCAGGGCCGTCTCTGGCTACACCTTC. The chain joins TRBV2 to TRBJ1-2; D perhaps matches TRBD1 (5 bases). V lost 3 bases to trimming and J lost 7 bases, with 15 bases between them. The CDR3 loop spans 14 amino acids. Germline lookup yields CDR1 SNHLY and CDR2 FYNNEI.

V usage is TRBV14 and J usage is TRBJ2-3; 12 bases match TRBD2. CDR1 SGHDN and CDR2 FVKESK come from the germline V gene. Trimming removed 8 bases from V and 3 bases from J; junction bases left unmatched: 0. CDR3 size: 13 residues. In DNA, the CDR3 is TGTGCCAGCGGACTAGCGGGGACAGATACGCAGTATTTT. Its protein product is CASGLAGTDTQYF.

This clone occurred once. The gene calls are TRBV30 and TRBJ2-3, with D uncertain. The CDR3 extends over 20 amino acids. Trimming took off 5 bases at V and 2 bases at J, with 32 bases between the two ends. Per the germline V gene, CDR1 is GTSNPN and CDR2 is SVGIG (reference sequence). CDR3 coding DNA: TGTGCCTGGCCGGCCGAAGGCCAAAAACTTGCTACCCGTGACACAGATACGCAGTATTTT. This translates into CAWPAEGQKLATRDTDTQYF.

The CDR3 protein is CASSGPGLPQETQYF. Here the CDR3 DNA reads TGTGCCAGCAGTGGACCAGGGTTGCCCCAAGAGACCCAGTACTTC. The V and J genes are TRBV28 and TRBJ2-5; tentative D call: TRBD1 (5 bases). CDR1 and CDR2 from the germline V gene are MDHEN and SYDVKM. V lost 5 bases and J lost 1, with 14 bases in between. The CDR3 consists of 15 residues.

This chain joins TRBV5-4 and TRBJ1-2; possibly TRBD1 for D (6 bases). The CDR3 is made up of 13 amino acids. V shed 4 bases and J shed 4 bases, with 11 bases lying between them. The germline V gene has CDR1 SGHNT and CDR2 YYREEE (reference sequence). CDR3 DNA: TGTGCCAGCAGCACCGGGACATCCTATGGCTACACCTTC. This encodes CASSTGTSYGYTF. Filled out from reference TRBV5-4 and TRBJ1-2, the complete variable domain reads ETGVTQSPTHLIKTRGQQVTLRCSSQSGHNTVSWYQQALGQGPQFIFQYYREEENGRGNFPPRFSGLQFPNYSSELNVNALELDDSALYLCASSTGTSYGYTFGSGTRLTVV.

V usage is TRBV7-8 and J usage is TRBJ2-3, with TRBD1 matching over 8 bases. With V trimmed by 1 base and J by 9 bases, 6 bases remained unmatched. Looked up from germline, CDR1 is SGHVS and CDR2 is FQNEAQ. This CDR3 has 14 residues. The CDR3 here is CASSLDWRTGTQYF. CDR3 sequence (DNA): TGTGCCAGCAGCTTAGATTGGAGGACAGGGACGCAGTATTTT.

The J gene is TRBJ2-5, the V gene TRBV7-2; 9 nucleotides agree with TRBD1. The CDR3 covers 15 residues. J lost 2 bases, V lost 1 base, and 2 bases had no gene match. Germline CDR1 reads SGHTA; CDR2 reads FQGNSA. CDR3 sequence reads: CASSLGQGEQETQYF. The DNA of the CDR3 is TGTGCCAGCAGCTTAGGACAGGGGGAGCAAGAGACCCAGTACTTC.

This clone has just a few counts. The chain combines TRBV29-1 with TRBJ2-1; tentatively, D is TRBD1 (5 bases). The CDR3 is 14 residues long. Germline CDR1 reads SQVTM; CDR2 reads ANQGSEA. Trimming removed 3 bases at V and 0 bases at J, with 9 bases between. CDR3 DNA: TGCAGCGTTGAGTACAGGTCCTCCTACAATGAGCAGTTCTTC. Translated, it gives CSVEYRSSYNEQFF.

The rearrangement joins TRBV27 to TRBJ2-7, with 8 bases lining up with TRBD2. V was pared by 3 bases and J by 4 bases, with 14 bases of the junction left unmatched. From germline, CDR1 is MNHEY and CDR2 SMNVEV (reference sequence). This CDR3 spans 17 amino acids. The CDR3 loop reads CASSFAPSRRGVYEQYF. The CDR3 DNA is TGTGCCAGCAGTTTCGCCCCGTCCCGGCGGGGGGTTTACGAGCAGTACTTC.

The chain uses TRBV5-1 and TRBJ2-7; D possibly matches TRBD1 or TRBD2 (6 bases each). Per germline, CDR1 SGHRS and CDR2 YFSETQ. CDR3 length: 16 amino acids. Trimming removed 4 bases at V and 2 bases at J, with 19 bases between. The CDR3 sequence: CASSRGGQPDAYEQYF. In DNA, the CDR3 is TGCGCCAGCAGCCGAGGGGGGCAGCCTGACGCCTACGAGCAGTACTTC.

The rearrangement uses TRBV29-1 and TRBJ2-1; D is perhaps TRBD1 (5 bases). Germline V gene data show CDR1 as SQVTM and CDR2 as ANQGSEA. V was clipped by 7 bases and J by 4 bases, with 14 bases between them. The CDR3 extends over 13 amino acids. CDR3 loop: CSGAGSAYNEQFF. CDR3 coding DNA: TGCAGCGGGGCAGGGTCGGCGTACAATGAGCAGTTCTTC.

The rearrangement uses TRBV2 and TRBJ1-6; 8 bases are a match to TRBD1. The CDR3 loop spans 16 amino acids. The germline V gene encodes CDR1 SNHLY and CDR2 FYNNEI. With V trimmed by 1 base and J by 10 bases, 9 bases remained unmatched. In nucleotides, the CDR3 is TGTGCCAGCAGTGAAGTTGGGCCAGGGGGCAAATCACCCCTCCACTTT. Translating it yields CASSEVGPGGKSPLHF.

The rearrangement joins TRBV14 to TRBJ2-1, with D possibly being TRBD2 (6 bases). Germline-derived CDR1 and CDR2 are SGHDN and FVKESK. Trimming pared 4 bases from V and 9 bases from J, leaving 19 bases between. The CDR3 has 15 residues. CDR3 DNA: TGTGCCAGCAGCCTACAAGCGGGTGCGGCGATTGAGCAGTTCTTC. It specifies CASSLQAGAAIEQFF.

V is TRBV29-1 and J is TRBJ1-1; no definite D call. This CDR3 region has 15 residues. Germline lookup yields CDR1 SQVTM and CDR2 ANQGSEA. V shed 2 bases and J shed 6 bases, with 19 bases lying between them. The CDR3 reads CSVEKDPRGNAEAFF. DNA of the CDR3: TGCAGCGTTGAAAAGGACCCCCGGGGAAACGCTGAAGCTTTCTTT. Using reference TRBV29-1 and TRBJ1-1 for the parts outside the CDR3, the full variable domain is SAVISQKPSRDICQRGTSLTIQCQVDSQVTMMFWYRQQPGQSLTLIATANQGSEATYESGFVIDKFPISRPNLTFSTLTVSNMSPEDSSIYLCSVEKDPRGNAEAFFGQGTRLTVV.

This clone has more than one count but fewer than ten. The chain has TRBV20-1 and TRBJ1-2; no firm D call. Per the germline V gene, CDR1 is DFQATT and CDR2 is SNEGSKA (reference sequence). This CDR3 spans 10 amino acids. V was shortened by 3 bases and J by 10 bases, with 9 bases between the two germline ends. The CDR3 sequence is CSASKGSYTF. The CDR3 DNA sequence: TGCAGTGCTAGTAAGGGATCCTACACCTTC.

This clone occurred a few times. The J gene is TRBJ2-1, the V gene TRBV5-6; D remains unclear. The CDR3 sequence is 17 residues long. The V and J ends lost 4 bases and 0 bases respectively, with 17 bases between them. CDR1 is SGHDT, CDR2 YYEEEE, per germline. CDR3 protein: CASSPFLGLSSYNEQFF. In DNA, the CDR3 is TGTGCCAGCAGCCCCTTCTTAGGCTTGAGCTCCTACAATGAGCAGTTCTTC.

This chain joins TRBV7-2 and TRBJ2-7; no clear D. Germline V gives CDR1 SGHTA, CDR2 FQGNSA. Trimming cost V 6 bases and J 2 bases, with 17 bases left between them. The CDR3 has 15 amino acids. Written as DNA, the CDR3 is TGTGCCAGCAGGAAGACGGACGTGGTGCCCTACGAGCAGTACTTC. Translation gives CASRKTDVVPYEQYF.